The rows below give T cell receptor beta chains drawn from one sample of a study of beta chain features in type 1 diabetes. This table comes from immunoSEQ multiplex PCR, and its TCRdb copy is limited to in-frame clones, with some not included. The data show roughly 310,000 clones, about 11% seen once. The sample comprised naive CD4+ T cells from blood. These receptors were collected from a woman in her 30s in good health. Both conserved end residues are part of each CDR3.

v_gene,j_gene,CDR3aa
TRBV30,TRBJ1-5,CAWAGTGNQPQHF
TRBV30,TRBJ1-1,CAWSSGAEAFF
TRBV11-1,TRBJ2-1,CASSLTSGENNEQFF
TRBV7-2,TRBJ2-1,CASSHGGLAGAYNEQFF
TRBV4-3,TRBJ2-5,CASSRDRAQETQYF
TRBV19,TRBJ1-2,CASSDQQGANYGYTF
TRBV9,TRBJ2-6,CASSVAPDSGANVLTF
TRBV6-4,TRBJ2-1,CASSDSGQRELQFF
TRBV7-8,TRBJ2-2,CASSLGSGANTGELFF
TRBV11-2,TRBJ2-7,CASSFRPLIGEKVAYEQYF
TRBV7-3,TRBJ2-1,CASSLSLAGSRVF
TRBV11-1,TRBJ2-2,CASSRRDSGSFTGELFF
TRBV11-2,TRBJ1-5,CASSPDRNQPQHF
TRBV29-1,TRBJ2-3,CSGSSGRVADTQYF
TRBV25-1,TRBJ2-5,CASSGGSGETQYF
TRBV5-4,TRBJ2-1,CASSLGGRASYNEQFF
TRBV4-3,TRBJ2-3,CASSQGFVRREKVGDTQYF
TRBV4-2,TRBJ1-2,CASSQEAGTGLNYGYTF
TRBV18,TRBJ2-7,CASSPGALGEQYF
TRBV5-1,TRBJ2-3,CASRLAGVSDTQYF
TRBV5-4,TRBJ2-1,CASSKLAAAYNEQFF
TRBV4-2,TRBJ2-7,CASSQDAGQLYEQYF
TRBV7-2,TRBJ2-5,CASSSGTTQETQYF
TRBV5-1,TRBJ2-5,CATTPTGGQETQYF
TRBV6-5,TRBJ2-1,CASSYASGRAGNEQFF
TRBV6-1,TRBJ2-6,CASSARLAGATGANVLTF
TRBV7-2,TRBJ1-3,CASSSSQGAGNTIYF
TRBV7-2,TRBJ2-1,CASSLRRLAGHNEQFF
TRBV29-1,TRBJ2-1,CSVSGTSGSISYNEQFF
TRBV9,TRBJ2-7,CASSASFGERAYEQYF
TRBV25-1,TRBJ1-1,CASSEPGTGTTEAFF